The T cell receptor (beta chain) under discussion was sequenced for a study of identical twins. In germline, CDR1 is SGHRS, CDR2 YFSETQ. The CDR3 loop spans 16 amino acids. Trimming pared 1 base from V and 5 bases from J, leaving 18 bases between. One entry per CDR3 protein results from TCRdb running MiXCR on the 5' RACE reads. The table shows roughly 720,000 distinct CDR3 sequences, with roughly 20% occurring only once. These data also formed part of another study, on T cells expressing NK-cell markers. From that second work: An anti-gamma-delta TCR antibody was added in several experiments. It restricted sorting to alpha-beta TCR-expressing T cells. In about 6 donors, dominant CD3+CD56+NKG2C+ clonotypes ranked among the top 10 CD8+ clonotypes.

Sequenced material: PBMCs. The chain uses TRBV5-1 and TRBJ2-5; tentatively, D is TRBD2 (5 bases). The sequence came from a woman aged 18-29 years in good health. CDR3 region: CASSLIPTSGGETQYF. CDR3 nucleotide sequence: TGCGCCAGCAGCTTGATTCCGACGTCGGGCGGGGAGACCCAGTACTTC.